These 22 T cell receptor beta chains were sequenced from one sample in a study of vaccination effects on CD4 cells after COVID-19. These receptors' antigens are unknown. Assay: immunoSEQ multiplex PCR; the TCRdb copy retains only in-frame clones and omits some. The sample includes over 80,000 clones, around four fifths of them seen just once. Prior to sequencing, the ViraFEST assay stimulated PBMC with viral peptide pools, which expanded the antigen-specific CD4+ T cells. Subsequent to roughly 10 days of culture, CD4+ T cells were isolated. Participants got two doses of BNT162b2 or mRNA-1273 vaccine. Sequencing used CD4+ T cells from PBMCs cultured with HCoV-OC43 spike peptides, obtained after COVID-19 vaccination. As for subset: HCoV-OC43 spike overlapping peptide pool stimulation. These receptors were obtained from a human donor who received a COVID-19 vaccine.

This clone was recorded a few times. This rearrangement joins TRBV7-3 to TRBJ2-2; D gene uncertain. The germline CDR1 and CDR2 sequences are SGHTA and FQGTGA. Trimming cost V 5 bases and J 4 bases, with 5 bases left between them. CDR3 length equals 12 residues. Here the CDR3 DNA reads TGTGCCAGCAGCATAGTCACCGGGGAGCTGTTTTTT. This sequence encodes CASSIVTGELFF.

A few counts support this clone. The rearrangement joins TRBV24-1 to TRBJ2-1; D remains unclear. The germline V and J ends were trimmed by 4 bases and 9 bases, with 15 bases remaining between them. Germline lookup yields CDR1 KGHDR and CDR2 SFDVKD. The CDR3 covers 14 residues. DNA of the CDR3: TGTGCCACCAGTGACCGCTCGGGTAGAGTTGAGCAGTTCTTC. Protein sequence: CATSDRSGRVEQFF.

Only a few counts were recorded for this clone. The genes are TRBV5-4 and TRBJ2-1; 15 nucleotides align to TRBD2. Germline V CDR1 and CDR2: SGHNT, YYREEE (reference sequence). Trimming took 4 bases from V and 6 from J; bases not matched to a gene: 5. This CDR3 spans 16 amino acids. CDR3: CASSLRTSGGANEQFF. The DNA for the CDR3 is TGTGCCAGCAGCCTGCGGACTAGCGGGGGGGCCAATGAGCAGTTCTTC.

About this clone itself: A junction end diverges from the germline sequence, so it may reflect a read error. This chain joins TRBV2 and TRBJ1-5; a possible D gene is TRBD1 (6 bases). The V gene's germline CDR1 is SNHLY and CDR2 FYNNEI. This CDR3 comprises 13 residues. The DNA for the CDR3 is TGTGCCAGCAATGAAGGGGGGGGACAGCCCCAGCATTTT. It specifies CASNEGGGQPQHF. The whole variable domain, remainder taken from reference TRBV2 and TRBJ1-5, is EPEVTQTPSHQVTQMGQEVILRCVPISNHLYFYWYRQILGQKVEFLVSFYNNEISEKSEIFDDQFSVERPDGSNFTLKIRSTKLEDSAMYFCASNEGGGQPQHFGDGTRLSIL.

The rearrangement uses TRBV19 and TRBJ2-3; D gene ambiguous. V lost 6 bases, J lost 0 bases, and 22 bases lay in between. In germline, CDR1 is LNHDA, CDR2 SQIVND (reference sequence). There are 18 residues in the CDR3. The CDR3 reads CASSGPHPRVSSTDTQYF. Here the CDR3 DNA reads TGTGCCAGTAGCGGACCACACCCCAGAGTTTCTAGCACAGATACGCAGTATTTT.

The chain links TRBV7-9 to TRBJ2-7; TRBD1 matches 10 bases. This CDR3 contains 13 residues. Germline lookup yields CDR1 SEHNR and CDR2 FQNEAQ (reference sequence). J lost 6 bases, V lost 5 bases, and 4 bases had no gene match. The DNA of the CDR3 is TGTGCCAGCAGCCCAGGGGACAGGGGCGAGCAGTACGTC. Its translation: CASSPGDRGEQYV.

This chain connects TRBV4-1 to TRBJ1-1; D gene uncertain. The CDR3 extends over 17 amino acids. Trimming left V 0 bases short and J 0 bases short, with 14 bases between. Germline V gene lookup returns CDR1 MGHRA and CDR2 YSYEKL. DNA for the CDR3: TGCGCCAGCAGCCAAGATAGGAGTCAAGTGATGAACACTGAAGCTTTCTTT. Protein: CASSQDRSQVMNTEAFF.

The chain uses TRBV2 and TRBJ2-7; the match to TRBD2 covers 13 bases. After removal of 7 bases from V and 3 bases from J, the junction contained 9 bases not matched to a gene. CDR1 and CDR2 from the germline V gene are SNHLY and FYNNEI. This CDR3 is 16 amino acids long. The CDR3 spells CASTRGLAGANYEQYV. The CDR3 DNA follows: TGTGCCAGCACCAGAGGACTAGCGGGGGCTAACTACGAGCAGTACGTC.

The chain employs TRBV6-1 and TRBJ2-3, with 10 bases matching TRBD2. V was pared by 1 base and J by 7 bases, with 5 bases of the junction left unmatched. Per the germline V gene, CDR1 is MNHNS and CDR2 is SASEGT. The length of the CDR3 is 15 residues. In DNA form, the CDR3 reads TGTGCCAGCAGTGAAGGTAGCGGGGGGCCGAATACGCAGTATTTT. This encodes CASSEGSGGPNTQYF.

The J gene is TRBJ2-1, the V gene TRBV12-3 or TRBV12-4; D not resolved. The V end was cut by 8 bases, the J end by 5 bases, with 13 bases between. The CDR3 has 13 amino acids. The CDR3: CASGSARDNEQFF. CDR3 DNA sequence: TGTGCCAGCGGATCCGCTCGTGACAATGAGCAGTTCTTC.

The V call is TRBV5-1, the J call TRBJ1-4; 9 positions agree with TRBD1. Germline-derived CDR1 and CDR2 are SGHRS and YFSETQ. This CDR3 region has 17 residues. Trimming removed 0 bases from V and 8 bases from J; junction bases left unmatched: 11. The CDR3, as DNA: TGCGCCAGCAGCTTGGCCCGTATGGGACAGGGAGGAGAAAAACTGTTTTTT. This sequence encodes CASSLARMGQGGEKLFF.

This clone has a handful of counts. The chain links TRBV10-3 to TRBJ1-6; TRBD1 aligns across 8 bases. The CDR3 loop spans 16 amino acids. The ends lost 4 bases at V and 0 bases at J; junction bases unmatched: 2. Germline CDR1 ENHRY, CDR2 SYGVKD. This CDR3 is CAISGTGSSYNSPLHF. Written as DNA, the CDR3 is TGTGCCATCAGTGGGACAGGGAGCTCCTATAATTCACCCCTCCACTTT.

The rearrangement links TRBV18 to TRBJ2-3; the D gene is possibly TRBD2 (5 bases). Germline loops: CDR1 KGHSH, CDR2 LQKENI. The CDR3 totals 15 residues. The ends were cut back, 3 bases at V and 6 bases at J, with 16 bases in the middle. The CDR3 sequence is CASSPPGLGVDTQYF. The CDR3 DNA follows: TGTGCCAGCTCACCTCCAGGACTCGGGGTCGATACGCAGTATTTT.

The count of this clone is one. The J gene is TRBJ1-1, the V gene TRBV9, with unresolved D. CDR3 length equals 15 residues. Per the germline V gene, CDR1 is SGDLS and CDR2 is YYNGEE. Deletions cut 4 bases from V and 3 bases from J, with 16 bases between. Here the CDR3 reads CASSPFGSGHTEAFF. In nucleotides, the CDR3 is TGTGCCAGCAGCCCATTTGGAAGCGGCCACACTGAAGCTTTCTTT.

The chain joins TRBV6-4 to TRBJ2-2; the D is unclear. The CDR3 spans 16 residues. Germline CDR1 and CDR2: MRHNA and SNTAGT. V was trimmed by 4 bases and J by 0 bases, leaving 12 bases between them. The DNA for the CDR3 is TGTGCCAGCAGTGTTTTTTCAGACCCGAACACCGGGGAGCTGTTTTTT. Translating it yields CASSVFSDPNTGELFF.

The rearrangement joins TRBV6-5 to TRBJ1-1, with a possible D match to TRBD1 (6 bases). The CDR3 is made up of 13 amino acids. Germline CDR1 and CDR2: MNHEY and SVGAGI. Trimming removed 10 bases at V and 5 bases at J, with 17 bases between. The CDR3 is CATRVGGGTEAFF. In DNA, the CDR3 is TGTGCCACGAGGGTGGGAGGGGGAACTGAAGCTTTCTTT.

V gene TRBV11-3 combines with J gene TRBJ1-3, with TRBD1 as a possible D gene (5 bases). Germline-derived CDR1 and CDR2 are SGHNT and YENEEA. Trimming shortened V by 5 bases and J by 1 base, and 9 bases separated the two germline ends. The CDR3 consists of 14 residues. As DNA, the CDR3 is TGTGCCAGCAGCACGGGGGATTCTGGAAACACCATATATTTT. Translated: CASSTGDSGNTIYF.

V usage is TRBV3-1 (or the pseudogene TRBV3-2) and J usage is TRBJ1-2; 7 bases agree with TRBD1. Germline V lookup: CDR1 LGHDT, CDR2 YNNKEL (reference sequence). With V trimmed by 1 base and J by 8 bases, 4 bases remained unmatched. The CDR3 has 13 amino acids. The CDR3 region is CASSQGGGGGYTF. CDR3 bases: TGTGCCAGCAGCCAAGGAGGGGGCGGGGGCTACACCTTC.

The rearrangement joins TRBV5-6 to TRBJ2-7; D not certain. The CDR3 extends over 15 amino acids. V dropped 4 bases and J dropped 2 bases, with 16 bases sitting between them. Germline assignment: CDR1 SGHDT and CDR2 YYEEEE. CDR3 sequence (DNA): TGTGCCAGCAGCCCCCCTGGCGGTTCGGCCTACGAGCAGTACGTC. Protein sequence: CASSPPGGSAYEQYV.

The chain joins TRBV5-1 to TRBJ2-2, with 7 nucleotides matching TRBD2. V was pared by 5 bases and J by 4 bases, with 5 bases of the junction left unmatched. CDR1 SGHRS and CDR2 YFSETQ come from the germline V gene. The CDR3 has 14 amino acids. The CDR3 DNA is TGCGCCAGCAGAGACGGGAGGAGCACCGGGGAGCTGTTTTTT. Translating gives CASRDGRSTGELFF.

The table lists this clone with a count of one. The chain is built from TRBV30 and TRBJ1-2; 7 nucleotides line up with TRBD1. Trimming cost V 7 bases and J 8 bases; bases outside gene matches: 10. CDR1 is GTSNPN, CDR2 SVGIG, per germline (reference sequence). The CDR3 has 12 amino acids. CDR3: CAYSDRIVGYTF. Here the CDR3 DNA reads TGTGCCTACTCGGACAGGATAGTGGGCTACACCTTC. Full variable domain (remainder filled in from reference TRBV30 and TRBJ1-2): SQTIHQWPATLVQPVGSPLSLECTVEGTSNPNLYWYRQAAGRGLQLLFYSVGIGQISSEVPQNLSASRPQDRQFILSSKKLLLSDSGFYLCAYSDRIVGYTFGSGTRLTVV.

V and J are TRBV7-9 and TRBJ1-2; TRBD1 matches at 8 bases. Trimming removed 5 bases from V and 8 bases from J; junction bases left unmatched: 10. Germline CDR1 reads SEHNR; CDR2 reads FQNEAQ (reference sequence). The CDR3 has 14 residues. The chain's CDR3 is CASSAGQGLDGYTF. The DNA for the CDR3 is TGTGCCAGCAGCGCCGGACAGGGACTGGACGGCTACACCTTC. The full variable domain, its missing parts supplied by reference TRBV7-9 and TRBJ1-2, is DTGVSQNPRHKITKRGQNVTFRCDPISEHNRLYWYRQTLGQGPEFLTYFQNEAQLEKSRLLSDRFSAERPKGSFSTLEIQRTEQGDSAMYLCASSAGQGLDGYTFGSGTRLTVV.